The text below deals with one T cell receptor beta chain. There is no known antigen for this receptor. Per-base qualities were not stored, and no clone one base away is much larger. Other DNA sequences in this specimen translate into the identical CDR3. V loses 5 bases of germline sequence and J loses 1 base, and the interval between the two ends is 12 bases. The CDR1 and CDR2 encoded by the germline V gene (reference sequence) are MNHEY and SMNVEV. Inclusive of the bounding cysteine and phenylalanine, the CDR3 is 15 residues long. The read is trimmed to its CDR3 DNA, 45 bases read in frame from base 1. The cohort was made up of roughly 670 healthy bone marrow donors. At the time of sampling, all cohort members were nominally healthy, though unrecorded immune exposures were likely present. The donor tested CMV seropositive and was one of the 289 seropositive cohort members. A peripheral blood sample was provided by each donor, and peripheral blood mononuclear cells were used for TCR beta sequencing. Genomic DNA extraction from the blood cell samples was performed with the Qiagen DNeasy Blood Extraction Kit.

The method was the immunoSEQ multiplex PCR assay. The multiplex PCR relied on a mix of 60 forward primers for TCR Vbeta segments and 13 reverse primers for TCR Jbeta segments. Amplification of the CDR3 region of rearranged TCR beta genes was performed with a multiplex PCR assay on genomic DNA. The amplified TCR beta libraries were sequenced on the Illumina HiSeq System as 87-base-pair reads. The study's processing was this. In a later analysis, tens of millions of unique TCR beta chains were counted across the roughly 610 repertoires, and about 9.9 million of these chains were shared by at least two donors. Raw reads were error-corrected and collapsed into unique sequences with a nearest-neighbor algorithm that merged closely related sequences to remove PCR and sequencing errors. To assign V, D and J gene segments, CDR3 sequences were aligned to IMGT reference sequences. Each retained sequence needed at least a six-nucleotide match to both a V gene segment and a J gene segment. Rearrangements were called productive when the CDR3 lacked stop codons and stayed in frame with V and J; all others were non-productive. Following IMGT convention, CDR3 was defined as the stretch from the second conserved V-encoded cysteine to the conserved J-encoded phenylalanine. Sequences without an unambiguous match to a single V gene segment were excluded from the earlier analysis of 587 of the donors. An earlier analysis of approximately 590 of the donors called V segments functional above 56.7% productive rearrangements and segregating when the between-donor standard deviation exceeded 5%. A statistical classification framework was built to diagnose cytomegalovirus status from the catalog of TCR beta chain sequences. V and J gene assignment, in a later analysis, came from comparing TCR nucleotide sequences with IMGT/GENE-DB human TR gene sequences. The TCRdist pipeline was used in a later analysis to assign CDR3 sequences and most-parsimonious VDJ recombination scenarios. In a later analysis, each TCR beta chain was defined by its CDR3 amino acid sequence together with its V-gene family, and reads lacking a unique V-gene family were excluded. To address suspected cross-contamination and a sequencing artifact, a later analysis removed over 500 highly shared, low-generation-probability nucleotide sequences. In a later analysis, a clonal expansion index for each public chain was calculated from normalized within-repertoire ranks of inferred template counts. A later analysis computed generation probabilities with a VDJ recombination model fitted to out-of-frame rearrangements, and checked the results against IGoR. In a later analysis, hypergeometric tests were used to score TCR-TCR, TCR-HLA and TCR-CMV co-occurrence, with a repertoire-size bias correction applied to TCR pairs. To estimate false discovery rates, a later analysis permuted the HLA or CMV assignments 20 times. A later analysis grouped co-occurring TCRs with DBSCAN, adding TCRdist sequence similarity when clustering within HLA-allele-positive subsets. Repertoires with fewer than 30,000 or more than 120,000 public chains, plus five repertoires with anomalous nucleotide sharing, were excluded from co-occurrence clustering. TCRdb retrieved this table from immuneACCESS and kept in-frame rearrangements only. Not all clones are present; in checked studies, unresolved V genes account for under half, and no reason is known for the remainder. V, J and clone size are taken as reported in that table, and D and trimming were inferred from the DNA itself. This sample gives approximately 160,000 clones in total; over 60% of them show up just once. The ten biggest clones cover about 3% of the sample.

The record originates from a study of cytomegalovirus exposure and HLA in healthy donors (dated by TCRdb to about 2017). Regarding the study in general: In an earlier analysis of under 600 of the donors, 250 to 300 Gb of sequence data and approximately 120 million unique TCR beta sequences from about 190 million T cells were reported. Roughly 300 gigabases of sequencing data and tens of millions of unique TCR sequences were included in an early release covering over 600 HLA-typed donors. Of the roughly 400 genotyped donors, roughly 76% were placed in the genetic ancestry cluster associated with self-reported Caucasian donors. The study was designed to test whether signatures of past pathogen exposure could be identified by cataloging public T cell receptors. Using immunosequencing, the study profiled T cell repertoires from 500 to 800 subjects and related those repertoires to cytomegalovirus serostatus. In addition to the first cohort of hundreds of subjects, a separate validation cohort of 120 different subjects was used. To predict cytomegalovirus infection status, the study brought together high-throughput TCR immunosequencing, statistical association of individual TCRs with disease status, and machine learning. In a later analysis, previously published TCR beta repertoires from about 670 donors were re-analyzed and high-resolution HLA genotyping was added so that TCR occurrence patterns could be studied. Rather than using new phenotypic data, the later analysis identified candidate immune exposures from TCR beta sequences and from how often those sequences occurred across donors. In an earlier analysis of 500 to 650 of the donors, high-throughput TCR beta sequencing was used to judge whether each TCR beta V gene segment behaved as functional or pseudogenic. Alongside the repertoire data, information on donor age, sex, ethnicity and CMV serostatus was compiled. A later genetic analysis took genome-wide SNP genotypes for about 55% of the 666 donors and used that subset as a discovery cohort. Every discovery cohort repertoire had been produced on one sequencing platform. HLA typing covered class I and class II loci at four-digit resolution. The number of donors typed differed by locus, with roughly 620-630 for A, B, C, DRB1 and DQB1, around 560 for DQA1, about 610 for DPA1, and some 470 for DPB1. A few DR-DQ haplotypes were treated as single units for association and clustering because of strong linkage in the cohort. On average, over 200,000 unique TCR beta nucleotide sequences were sequenced per donor among 398 genotyped donors of the cohort, with roughly 18% of those sequences being non-productive.

What the study reported, not specific to this receptor: The authors suggested that the approach could potentially be extended to other disease states and immunological phenotypes. Most CMV-associated TCR beta chains appeared to be HLA-restricted in a later analysis, and the HLA associations seemed to be driven largely by CMV exposure. This cohort had only TCR beta chains sequenced, and the lack of alpha or paired-chain data limited which features could be detected. A later analysis associated 16,951 TCR beta sequences with specific HLA alleles at a false discovery rate of 0.05. Strong co-occurrence of HLA alleles, especially DR and DQ, made assigning TCR associations to individual alleles difficult. In vitro tests confirmed that a few of the cytomegalovirus-associated TCR beta chains recognize cytomegalovirus antigens. A further reported finding was that TCR beta sequences accurately predicted the HLA-A and HLA-B alleles for most subjects in the first cohort. In a later analysis, the rate of TCR association differed among HLA loci, with DRB1 alleles having the most associated TCRs and HLA-C alleles having the fewest. Some IMGT-functional V segments, including TRBV6-2 and TRBV6-3, could not be told apart with the 87-base-pair reads, so those segments were excluded. A later genetic analysis associated a missense DCLRE1C variant with V-gene and J-gene trimming of TCR beta chains, and an independent cohort replicated the association. Correlated functional status among segregating V segments might reflect linkage disequilibrium, but an unknown experimental factor could not be ruled out. An earlier analysis of approximately 600 of the donors showed that most TCR beta V segments appeared in productive rearrangements either about 90% or about 30% of the time, which broadly matched IMGT annotations. In a later genetic analysis, fewer N-insertions in productive TCRs were reported among donors in an Asian-associated ancestry cluster than the roughly 700-donor mean. While some public TCRs were present in many individuals, most TCR sequences turned up only very rarely across donors. A later analysis reported that several top co-occurrence clusters appeared linked to parvovirus B19, influenza, CMV and Epstein-Barr virus. Because counts were too low, some 17 rarely observed V segments, including chromosome 9 orphons, were left out of the earlier analysis of 587 of the donors. The study gave a list of about 150 TCR beta chains associated with cytomegalovirus. Sequencing depth was assumed to be roughly uniform across donors in the presence/absence analyses, though that assumption may not hold. For the cohort, immune exposure information was limited to CMV serostatus. The classifier was reported to diagnose cytomegalovirus status with high specificity and sensitivity in both the original cohort and the validation cohort. A group of highly shared sequence variants was considered likely to be a technical artifact of the sequencing pipeline. Because some donors lacked HLA typing at each locus, the association tests relied only on the typed subset. A later analysis found that HLA-associated TCR beta chains were more clonally expanded and had lower generation probabilities than equally common non-associated chains.

What was sequenced was PBMCs. The chain was built from TRBV27 and TRBJ1-5, and possibly TRBD1, on 6 matching bases. This receptor was taken from a woman between 25 and 40 years old in good health and CMV-seropositive. The CDR3 protein: CASSLGGGSNQPQHF. At the DNA level, the sequence is TGTGCCAGCAGTCTAGGGGGGGGAAGCAATCAGCCCCAGCATTTT.